The 24 T cell receptor beta chains listed next were all sequenced from one sample in a study of blood T cell repertoires in COVID-19. Repertoires were generated with immunoSEQ multiplex PCR, while TCRdb's copy carries only in-frame clones and drops some. The sample holds approximately 300,000 clones, 70% to 90% seen once. The sample was PBMCs or T cells enriched from blood (not recorded which). These receptors originate from a woman in her twenties or thirties who had recovered from COVID-19.

The table lists this clone with a count of one. The chain has TRBV5-5 and TRBJ2-1; TRBD2 agrees at 8 bases. The J segment lost 7 bases and the V segment lost 4 bases, leaving 10 bases of the junction unmatched. Germline V gene data show CDR1 as SGHKS and CDR2 as YYEKEE (reference sequence). CDR3 length equals 15 residues. As DNA, the CDR3 is TGTGCCAGCAGCCTTACCGGGACTAGGGGTAATGAGCAGTTCTTC. This encodes CASSLTGTRGNEQFF.

This rearrangement joins TRBV19 to TRBJ1-5, with D maybe TRBD1 (5 bases). From germline, CDR1 is LNHDA and CDR2 SQIVND (reference sequence). The CDR3 loop spans 13 amino acids. V lost 5 bases and J lost 7, with 12 bases in between. In nucleotides, the CDR3 is TGTGCCAGTAGTTCAGGGCAGGACCAGCCCCAGCATTTT. Translation gives CASSSGQDQPQHF.

This clone was detected only a few times. This chain uses TRBV6-5 with TRBJ1-1, with D tentatively TRBD1 (6 bases). In germline, CDR1 is MNHEY, CDR2 SVGAGI. V gave up 6 bases and J gave up 1 base, with 12 bases separating them. This CDR3 has 14 amino acids. The CDR3 bases are TGTGCCAGCAGGCACTCAGGGGCGAACACTGAAGCTTTCTTT. Translated, it gives CASRHSGANTEAFF.

The chain has TRBV5-1 and TRBJ1-1; 8 nucleotides align to TRBD1. Trimming took 3 bases from V and 3 from J; bases not matched to a gene: 13. The CDR3 runs to 17 residues. Germline assignment: CDR1 SGHRS and CDR2 YFSETQ. CDR3 sequence: CASSYGQGVRQDTEAFF. The CDR3 nucleotides read TGCGCCAGCAGCTACGGACAGGGTGTGAGACAGGACACTGAAGCTTTCTTT. Full variable domain (missing parts from reference TRBV5-1 and TRBJ1-1): KAGVTQTPRYLIKTRGQQVTLSCSPISGHRSVSWYQQTPGQGLQFLFEYFSETQRNKGNFPGRFSGRQFSNSRSEMNVSTLELGDSALYLCASSYGQGVRQDTEAFFGQGTRLTVV.

This clone appeared a few times. The DNA is omitted, as the CDR3 cannot be located on it reliably, and the CDR3 follows TCRdb's listing. This chain joins TRBV25-1 and TRBJ1-6. Inclusive of both ends, the CDR3 amounts to 16 amino acids. Germline V gene data show CDR1 as MGHDK and CDR2 as SYGVNS. The CDR3 loop is CASSPSGRGANSPLHF.

The CDR3 coding sequence is TGCAGCGTGGGACAGGGACCTAACTATGGCTACACCTTC. Its protein product is CSVGQGPNYGYTF. The chain employs TRBV29-1 and TRBJ1-2, with 9 bases matching TRBD1. The trim removed 6 bases at V and 0 bases at J, leaving 2 bases unmatched. The CDR3 runs to 13 residues. Germline V gives CDR1 SQVTM, CDR2 ANQGSEA.

This clone turned up a few times. The chain is built from TRBV9 and TRBJ2-7, with D perhaps TRBD1 (6 bases). V dropped 2 bases and J dropped 3 bases, with 15 bases sitting between them. The CDR3 contains 15 residues. Germline loops: CDR1 SGDLS, CDR2 YYNGEE. CDR3 in DNA: TGTGCCAGCAGCGTCTCTCAGGGGTCCTTCTACGAGCAGTACTTC. This encodes CASSVSQGSFYEQYF.

The rearrangement links TRBV6-5 to TRBJ1-1; D not resolved. The CDR3 has 12 amino acids. The V end was cut by 10 bases, the J end by 1 base, with 10 bases between. Germline CDR1 reads MNHEY; CDR2 reads SVGAGI. The CDR3 DNA reads TGTGCCACCGCGGCGGGGAACACTGAAGCTTTCTTT. Translating it yields CATAAGNTEAFF.

This clone was counted a few times. The chain is built from TRBV9 and TRBJ1-1, with a possible D match to TRBD1 (6 bases). CDR3 size: 14 residues. CDR1 and CDR2 from the germline V gene are SGDLS and YYNGEE. V was trimmed by 0 bases and J by 3 bases, leaving 9 bases between them. The CDR3 bases are TGTGCCAGCAGCGTAGCTCCAGGGGACACTGAAGCTTTCTTT. Its translation is CASSVAPGDTEAFF. Variable domain in full (rest from reference TRBV9 and TRBJ1-1): DSGVTQTPKHLITATGQRVTLRCSPRSGDLSVYWYQQSLDQGLQFLIQYYNGEERAKGNILERFSAQQFPDLHSELNLSSLELGDSALYFCASSVAPGDTEAFFGQGTRLTVV.

V usage is TRBV19 and J usage is TRBJ1-2; 9 positions match TRBD1. Germline CDR1 LNHDA, CDR2 SQIVND (reference sequence). This CDR3 spans 12 amino acids. V trimming: 5 bases; J trimming: 5 bases; junction bases outside the gene matches: 0. Written as DNA, the CDR3 is TGTGCCAGTAGTGACAGGGGGTATGGCTACACCTTC. It codes for CASSDRGYGYTF.

V usage is TRBV19 and J usage is TRBJ2-1; 12 bases map to TRBD2. The CDR3 extends over 16 amino acids. The germline CDR1 and CDR2 sequences are LNHDA and SQIVND (reference sequence). J was trimmed by 2 bases and V by 5 bases; bases with no gene match: 4. The CDR3 sequence: CASSYTSGGTYNEQFF. In nucleotides, the CDR3 is TGTGCCAGTAGTTATACTAGCGGGGGGACCTACAATGAGCAGTTCTTC.

The V and J genes are TRBV11-2 and TRBJ2-3; 9 bases match TRBD2. Germline V CDR1 and CDR2: SGHAT, FQNNGV. Trimming at V came to 0 bases and at J to 0 bases, leaving 7 bases not matched to a gene. This CDR3 contains 18 residues. This CDR3 is CASSLEVSGGFSTDTQYF. DNA for the CDR3: TGTGCCAGCAGCTTAGAGGTTAGCGGGGGTTTTAGCACAGATACGCAGTATTTT.

The V call is TRBV11-2, the J call TRBJ1-2; 9 bases agree with TRBD1. V lost 1 base to trimming and J lost 2 bases; unmatched junction nucleotides: 5. Germline V gene data show CDR1 as SGHAT and CDR2 as FQNNGV. The CDR3 has 16 amino acids. The CDR3 reads CASSLGGQGRNYGYTF. CDR3 nucleotide sequence: TGTGCCAGCAGCTTAGGGGGACAGGGAAGGAACTATGGCTACACCTTC.

The V and J genes are TRBV4-2 and TRBJ1-6; no firm D call. The CDR3 covers 16 residues. Germline loops: CDR1 LGHNA, CDR2 YNFKEQ. V lost 0 bases and J lost 6, with 12 bases in between. The CDR3 bases are TGTGCCAGCAGCCAAGAAGGCGAGGGTGCTAATTCACCCCTCCACTTT. It is translated as CASSQEGEGANSPLHF.

V usage is TRBV6-8 and J usage is TRBJ2-7; weak D call: TRBD2 (5 bases). Trimming shortened V by 11 bases and J by 6 bases, and 11 bases separated the two germline ends. The germline V gene encodes CDR1 MNHGY and CDR2 SAAAGT. The length of the CDR3 is 10 residues. The CDR3 here is CAQSGFEQYF. The CDR3 DNA reads as TGTGCCCAGTCGGGATTCGAGCAGTACTTC.

The chain employs TRBV3-1 (or the pseudogene TRBV3-2) and TRBJ1-1; D is unclear. Germline values: CDR1 LGHDT, CDR2 YNNKEL (reference sequence). There are 14 residues in the CDR3. Trimming left V 1 base short and J 1 base short, with 7 bases between. Written as DNA, the CDR3 is TGTGCCAGCAGCCAAGTCCGAGAGAACACTGAAGCTTTCTTT. Translation: CASSQVRENTEAFF.

The V and J genes are TRBV5-4 and TRBJ1-2; 7 bases are a match to TRBD1. The V gene's germline CDR1 is SGHNT and CDR2 YYREEE (reference sequence). CDR3 length: 14 amino acids. Trimming at V came to 4 bases and at J to 4 bases, leaving 7 bases not matched to a gene. CDR3 protein: CASSAGQESYGYTF. For the CDR3, the DNA is TGTGCCAGCAGCGCCGGACAGGAATCCTATGGCTACACCTTC.

This clone showed up just a few times. At one boundary the junction diverges from the germline segment, which might be a read error. The same CDR3 arises from other DNA sequences in this sample as well. The V call is TRBV12-3 or TRBV12-4, the J call TRBJ1-2; weak D call: TRBD1 (6 bases). The CDR3 runs to 12 residues. Written as DNA, the CDR3 is TGTGCCAGCAGTTTTGGGGGCTATGACTACACCTTC. Translation: CASSFGGYDYTF.

The CDR3 DNA follows: TGTGCCAGCACCGGGTTAGCGGGGGCCTCCTACGAGCAGTACTTC. Its protein product is CASTGLAGASYEQYF. V and J are TRBV2 and TRBJ2-7, with 9 bases aligning to TRBD2. Germline V CDR1 and CDR2: SNHLY, FYNNEI. Losses at the gene ends were 7 bases for V and 0 bases for J; bases not matched to a gene: 7. The CDR3 has 15 residues.

The CDR3 region has the DNA TGTGCCAGCAGTCCCAGGGACAGGGTTGATGGCAATCAGCCCCAGCATTTT. Its translation: CASSPRDRVDGNQPQHF. The J gene is TRBJ1-5, the V gene TRBV6-6; TRBD1 matches 9 bases. Germline CDR1 and CDR2: MNHNY and SVGAGI (reference sequence). The CDR3 covers 17 residues. The ends lost 5 bases at V and 2 bases at J; junction bases unmatched: 10.

The chain couples TRBV2 to TRBJ2-2, with D tentatively TRBD2 (5 bases). V dropped 6 bases and J dropped 4 bases, with 9 bases sitting between them. The CDR3 runs to 13 residues. Germline values: CDR1 SNHLY, CDR2 FYNNEI. CDR3 bases: TGTGCCAGCAGGGAGGTGGGCACCGGGGAGCTGTTTTTT. Its protein is CASREVGTGELFF.

This chain joins TRBV7-3 and TRBJ2-3; the match to TRBD1 covers 11 bases. Germline V lookup: CDR1 SGHTA, CDR2 FQGTGA. This CDR3 region has 16 residues. Trimming took 5 bases from V and 3 from J; bases not matched to a gene: 7. This CDR3 reads CASSPPGTGGTDTQYF. The CDR3 DNA sequence: TGTGCCAGCAGCCCCCCCGGGACAGGGGGTACAGATACGCAGTATTTT.

DNA for the CDR3: TGTGCCTGGAGTGTCAGGGCAAAGAACACTGAAGCTTTCTTT. It yields the protein CAWSVRAKNTEAFF. The J gene is TRBJ1-1, the V gene TRBV30, with TRBD1 as a possible D gene (5 bases). This CDR3 spans 14 amino acids. V was trimmed by 0 bases and J by 1 base, leaving 9 bases between them. CDR1 GTSNPN and CDR2 SVGIG come from the germline V gene (reference sequence).

V gene TRBV19 combines with J gene TRBJ1-1, with D tentatively TRBD1 (5 bases). V lost 3 bases to trimming and J lost 3 bases, with 8 bases between them. This CDR3 has 13 residues. Germline V gene data show CDR1 as LNHDA and CDR2 as SQIVND (reference sequence). The CDR3 region is CASSIQGDTEAFF. CDR3 coding DNA: TGTGCCAGTAGTATCCAGGGTGACACTGAAGCTTTCTTT.